Listed here is a single TCR beta chain. Libraries were prepared by immunoSEQ multiplex PCR; TCRdb keeps only in-frame clonotypes and omits some of them. The table lists 200,000 to 250,000 clones, 75% to 85% of them singletons. These data belong to a study of blood T cell repertoires in COVID-19. Study overall: The analysed material was cDNA or gDNA that came from T cells, B-cell-depleted T cells, or PBMCs.

With 4 bases removed from V and 7 bases from J, the gap between germline ends came to 11 bases. This CDR3 has 12 amino acids. Germline lookup yields CDR1 SGHDN and CDR2 FVKESK. The chain joins TRBV14 to TRBJ2-7; the D is unclear. What was sequenced was peripheral blood. The origin of this receptor is a man aged 50-60 years with COVID-19, enrolled during active disease. CDR3 nucleotides: TGTGCCAGCAGCCTGGTTTCGCGTGAGCAGTACTTC. Its translation is CASSLVSREQYF.